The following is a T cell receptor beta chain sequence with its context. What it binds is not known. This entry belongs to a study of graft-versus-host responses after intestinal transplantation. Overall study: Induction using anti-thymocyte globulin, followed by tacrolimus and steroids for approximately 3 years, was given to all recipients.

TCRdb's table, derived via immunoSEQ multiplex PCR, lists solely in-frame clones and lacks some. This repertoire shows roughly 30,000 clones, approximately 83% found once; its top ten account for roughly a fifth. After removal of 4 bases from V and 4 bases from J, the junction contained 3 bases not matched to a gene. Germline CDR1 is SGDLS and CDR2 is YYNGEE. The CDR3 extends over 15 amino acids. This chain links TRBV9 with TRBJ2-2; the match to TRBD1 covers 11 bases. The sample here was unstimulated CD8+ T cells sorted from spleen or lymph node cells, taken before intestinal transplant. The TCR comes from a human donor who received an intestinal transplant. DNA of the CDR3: TGTGCCAGCAGCTGGGGACAGGGGGGCACCGGGGAGCTGTTTTTT. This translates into CASSWGQGGTGELFF.